A selection of T cell receptor beta chains follows, all from one sample in a study of blood T cell repertoires in COVID-19. Assay: immunoSEQ multiplex PCR; the TCRdb copy retains only in-frame clones and omits some. The repertoire holds about 76,000 clones, 65% to 90% seen once, with around a tenth in the top ten. The sample taken for sequencing was peripheral blood. All receptors come from a man between 45 and 60 years old with COVID-19, enrolled during active disease. Each CDR3 is given with its conserved first and last residue. Each record gives: V gene, CDR3 protein.

TRBV7-6,CASSLGEHSPLHF
TRBV6-5,CASSYAADSYEQYF
TRBV7-8,CASSLAGRGPLRQPQHF
TRBV5-1,CASSLAGVREFTEAFF
TRBV10-3,CAISESASGREETQYF
TRBV3-1/TRBV3-2,CASSSMVAGEEKLFF
TRBV6-5,CASRTGYNSPLHF
TRBV6-5,CASSFGTAYNEQFF
TRBV19,CASNSASYNEQFF
TRBV19,CASSPRRAGSYQPQHF
TRBV6-5,CASSYSEGRALGYTF
TRBV28,CASSLSLADTGELFF
TRBV5-1,CASSASRQSYNEQFF
TRBV3-1/TRBV3-2,CASSLTGSGIGELFF
TRBV4-2,CASSQDQPGQGRHEQYF
TRBV6-2/TRBV6-3,CASSPWTGREKLFF
TRBV4-2,CASSQDVTRQPQHF
TRBV6-5,CASGGGVGNEQFF
TRBV5-1,CASSLAEQGGYEQYF
TRBV11-2,CASSLDLASGTNGEQFF
TRBV5-4,CASSIDREGYTF
TRBV19,CASSIDLGGLGANVLTF
TRBV28,CASRLRGSTEAFF
TRBV5-6,CASSLGGNTEAFF
TRBV9,CASSVYGGSSYNEQFF
TRBV19,CASSTATNEKLFF
TRBV6-5,CASRGQAEKLFF
TRBV18,CASSPPNKETQYF
TRBV6-1,CASSEAQGTGTYEQYF
TRBV6-5,CASSSRVNTEAFF
TRBV14,CASSQRTGNVAKLFF
TRBV5-1,CASSPQQGSTEAFF
TRBV19,CASRPDRLNQPQHF
TRBV19,CASSGDSPTYEQYF
TRBV28,CASTQGSLNTEAFF
TRBV10-1,CASSKGLERDQETQYF
TRBV27,CASSKAGEQYF
TRBV20-1,CSANDRGAARDNSPLHF
TRBV10-2,CASSDSLTLEQYF
TRBV7-2,CASSLLAVTVNEQFF
TRBV15,CATSRGAATDTQYF
TRBV6-5,CASGRDRWTEAFF
TRBV27,CASSLSSQGALLAKNIQYF
TRBV28,CAIIRDRGRNTEAFF
TRBV5-1,CASSFSGLAGSYEQYF
TRBV11-2,CASSEEGQANEKLFF
TRBV29-1,CSVRQGANTIYF
TRBV24-1,CATSEGGTSGSEGETQYF
TRBV6-1,CASSEDRRNQPQHF
TRBV6-5,CASTSVGLDTQYF
TRBV7-3,CASSPLTGNEQFF
TRBV19,CASNDRLPGQPQHF
TRBV2,CASRDLTGNQPQHF
TRBV9,CASSVGGREADTQYF